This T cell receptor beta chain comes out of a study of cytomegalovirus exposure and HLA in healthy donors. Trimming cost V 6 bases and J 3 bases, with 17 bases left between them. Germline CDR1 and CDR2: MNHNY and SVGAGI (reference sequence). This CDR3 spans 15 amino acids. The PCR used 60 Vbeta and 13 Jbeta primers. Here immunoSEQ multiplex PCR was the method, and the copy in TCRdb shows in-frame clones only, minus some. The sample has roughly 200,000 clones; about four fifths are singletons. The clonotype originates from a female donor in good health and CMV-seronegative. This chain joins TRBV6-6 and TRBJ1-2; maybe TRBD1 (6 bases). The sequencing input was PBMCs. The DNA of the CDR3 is TGTGCCAGCAGCCACCTGGGGGCGAGGGACTATGGCTACACCTTC. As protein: CASSHLGARDYGYTF.